The T cell receptor (beta chain) described here comes from a study of cytomegalovirus exposure and HLA in healthy donors. This CDR3 is 12 amino acids long. V shed 2 bases, J shed 6 bases, and the junction held 1 base outside the gene matches. Germline-derived CDR1 and CDR2 are SGHDT and YYEEEE. The PCR used 60 Vbeta and 13 Jbeta primers. In the original processing: In a later analysis, 60 million to 90 million unique TCR beta chains included roughly 11 million shared by two or more donors. Using immunoSEQ multiplex PCR, the repertoire was profiled, and TCRdb retains in-frame clones only, with some absent. V and J calls and clone size are copied from that table; D and trimming were computed from the DNA. The data contain 80,000 to 100,000 clones, roughly four fifths of them singletons.

This chain connects TRBV5-6 to TRBJ2-7, with 8 bases lining up with TRBD1. This clonotype was obtained from a female donor in good health and CMV-seropositive. Sequenced input: PBMCs. The CDR3 region is CASSLGQGEQYF. CDR3 in DNA: TGTGCCAGCAGCTTAGGACAGGGCGAGCAGTACTTC.